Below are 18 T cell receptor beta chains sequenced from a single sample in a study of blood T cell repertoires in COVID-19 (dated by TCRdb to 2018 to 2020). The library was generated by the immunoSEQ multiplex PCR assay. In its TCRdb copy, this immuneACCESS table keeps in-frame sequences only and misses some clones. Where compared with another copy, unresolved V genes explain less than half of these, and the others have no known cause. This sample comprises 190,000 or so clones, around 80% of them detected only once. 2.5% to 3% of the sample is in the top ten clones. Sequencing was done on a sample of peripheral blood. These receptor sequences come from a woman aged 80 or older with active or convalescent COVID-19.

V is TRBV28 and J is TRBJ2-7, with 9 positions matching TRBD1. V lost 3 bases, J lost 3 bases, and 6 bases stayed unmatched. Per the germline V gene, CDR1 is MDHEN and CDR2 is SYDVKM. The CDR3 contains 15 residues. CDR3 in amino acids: CASSLAGTGIYEQYF. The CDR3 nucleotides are TGTGCCAGCAGTTTGGCCGGGACAGGGATCTACGAGCAGTACTTC. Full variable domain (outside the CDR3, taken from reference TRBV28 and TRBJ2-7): DVKVTQSSRYLVKRTGEKVFLECVQDMDHENMFWYRQDPGLGLRLIYFSYDVKMKEKGDIPEGYSVSREKKERFSLILESASTNQTSMYLCASSLAGTGIYEQYFGPGTRLTVT.

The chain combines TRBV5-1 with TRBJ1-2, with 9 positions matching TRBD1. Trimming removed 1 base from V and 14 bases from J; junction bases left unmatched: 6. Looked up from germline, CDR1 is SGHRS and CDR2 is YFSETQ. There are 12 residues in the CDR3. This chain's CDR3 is CASSLRGDRVTF. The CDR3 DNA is TGCGCCAGCAGCTTGAGGGGGGACAGGGTTACCTTC.

CDR3 region: CASRKTGTENTGELFF. The CDR3 nucleotides read TGTGCCAGCAGAAAAACCGGGACAGAAAACACCGGGGAGCTGTTTTTT. This chain connects TRBV7-3 to TRBJ2-2, with TRBD1 matching over 7 bases. The CDR3 loop spans 16 amino acids. After removal of 6 bases from V and 2 bases from J, the junction contained 9 bases not matched to a gene. CDR1 is SGHTA, CDR2 FQGTGA, per germline. The variable domain in full, completed from reference TRBV7-3 and TRBJ2-2, reads GAGVSQTPSNKVTEKGKYVELRCDPISGHTALYWYRQSLGQGPEFLIYFQGTGAADDSGLPNDRFFAVRPEGSVSTLKIQRTERGDSAVYLCASRKTGTENTGELFFGEGSRLTVL.

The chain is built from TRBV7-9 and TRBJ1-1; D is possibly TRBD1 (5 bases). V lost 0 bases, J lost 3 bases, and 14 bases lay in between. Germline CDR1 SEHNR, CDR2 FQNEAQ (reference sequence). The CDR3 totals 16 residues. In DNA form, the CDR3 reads TGTGCCAGCAGCTTAGCGGGCAGGGCGGGGGACACTGAAGCTTTCTTT. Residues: CASSLAGRAGDTEAFF.

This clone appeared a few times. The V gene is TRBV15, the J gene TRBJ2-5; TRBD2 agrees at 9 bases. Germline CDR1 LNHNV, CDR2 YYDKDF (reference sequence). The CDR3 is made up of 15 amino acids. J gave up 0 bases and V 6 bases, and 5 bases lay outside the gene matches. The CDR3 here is CATRRGGGDQETQYF. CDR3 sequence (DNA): TGTGCCACCAGACGGGGCGGGGGGGACCAAGAGACCCAGTACTTC.

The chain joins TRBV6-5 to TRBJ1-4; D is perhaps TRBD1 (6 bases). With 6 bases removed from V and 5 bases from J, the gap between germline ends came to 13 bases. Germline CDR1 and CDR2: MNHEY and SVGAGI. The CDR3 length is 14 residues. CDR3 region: CASSLGQLNEKLFF. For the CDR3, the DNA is TGTGCCAGCAGCCTAGGACAGTTAAATGAAAAACTGTTTTTT.

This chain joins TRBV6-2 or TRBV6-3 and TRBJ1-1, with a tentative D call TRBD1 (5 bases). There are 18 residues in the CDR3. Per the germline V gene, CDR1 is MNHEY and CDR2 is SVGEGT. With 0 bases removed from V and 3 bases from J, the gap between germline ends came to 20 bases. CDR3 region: CASSYSGWEVQGDTEAFF. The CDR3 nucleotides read TGTGCCAGCAGTTACTCCGGTTGGGAGGTCCAAGGGGACACTGAAGCTTTCTTT.

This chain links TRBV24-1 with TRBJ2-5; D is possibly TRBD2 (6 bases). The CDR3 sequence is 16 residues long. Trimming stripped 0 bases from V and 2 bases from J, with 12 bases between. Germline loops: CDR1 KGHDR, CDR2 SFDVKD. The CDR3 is CATSDLKSGLQETQYF. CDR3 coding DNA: TGTGCCACCAGTGATTTGAAATCGGGACTTCAAGAGACCCAGTACTTC.

The CDR3 region is CASGSGRTAYTDTQYF. The CDR3 DNA is TGTGCCAGCGGATCTGGTAGGACAGCTTACACAGATACGCAGTATTTT. The rearrangement joins TRBV5-6 to TRBJ2-3; the D gene is possibly TRBD1 (6 bases). This CDR3 region has 16 residues. The V gene lost 7 bases and the J gene lost 2 bases, with 20 bases spanning the gap. Germline lookup yields CDR1 SGHDT and CDR2 YYEEEE.

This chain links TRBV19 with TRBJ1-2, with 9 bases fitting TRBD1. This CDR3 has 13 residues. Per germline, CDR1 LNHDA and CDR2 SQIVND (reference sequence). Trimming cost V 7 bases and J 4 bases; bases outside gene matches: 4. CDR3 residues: CASKGTGTYGYTF. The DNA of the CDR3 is TGTGCCAGTAAGGGGACAGGGACCTATGGCTACACCTTC.

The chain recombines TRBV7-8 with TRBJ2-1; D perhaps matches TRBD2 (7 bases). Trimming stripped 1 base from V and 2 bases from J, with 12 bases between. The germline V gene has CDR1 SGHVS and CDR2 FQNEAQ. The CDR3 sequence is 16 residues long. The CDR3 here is CASSLGGGRPYNEQFF. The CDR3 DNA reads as TGTGCCAGCAGCTTAGGGGGGGGCCGCCCCTACAATGAGCAGTTCTTC. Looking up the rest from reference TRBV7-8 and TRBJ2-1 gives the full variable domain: GAGVSQSPRYKVAKRGQDVALRCDPISGHVSLFWYQQALGQGPEFLTYFQNEAQLDKSGLPSDRFFAERPEGSVSTLKIQRTQQEDSAVYLCASSLGGGRPYNEQFFGPGTRLTVL.

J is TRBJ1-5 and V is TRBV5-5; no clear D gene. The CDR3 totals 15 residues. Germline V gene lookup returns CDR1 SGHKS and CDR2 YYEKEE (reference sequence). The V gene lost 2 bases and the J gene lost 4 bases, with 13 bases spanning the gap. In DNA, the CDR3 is TGTGCCAGCAGCTTAGCGGGGAATAATAATCAGCCCCAGCATTTT. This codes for CASSLAGNNNQPQHF. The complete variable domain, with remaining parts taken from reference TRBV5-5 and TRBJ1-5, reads DAGVTQSPTHLIKTRGQQVTLRCSPISGHKSVSWYQQVLGQGPQFIFQYYEKEERGRGNFPDRFSARQFPNYSSELNVNALLLGDSALYLCASSLAGNNNQPQHFGDGTRLSIL.

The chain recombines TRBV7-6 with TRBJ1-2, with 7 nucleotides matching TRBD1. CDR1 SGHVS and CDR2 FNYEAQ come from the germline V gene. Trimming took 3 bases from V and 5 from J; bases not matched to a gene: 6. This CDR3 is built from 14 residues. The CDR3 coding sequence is TGTGCCAGCAGCTTGTCCGGGACAGAATATGGCTACACCTTC. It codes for CASSLSGTEYGYTF.

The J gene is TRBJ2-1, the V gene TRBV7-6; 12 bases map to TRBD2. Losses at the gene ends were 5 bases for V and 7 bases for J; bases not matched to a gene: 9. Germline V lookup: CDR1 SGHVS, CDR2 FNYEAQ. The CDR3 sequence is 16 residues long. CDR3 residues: CASSMTSSGGGNEQFF. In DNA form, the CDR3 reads TGTGCCAGCAGCATGACGTCTAGCGGGGGGGGAAATGAGCAGTTCTTC.

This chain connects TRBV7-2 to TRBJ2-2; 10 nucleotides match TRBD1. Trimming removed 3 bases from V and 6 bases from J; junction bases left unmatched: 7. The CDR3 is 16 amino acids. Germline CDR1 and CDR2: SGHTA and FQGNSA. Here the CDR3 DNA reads TGTGCCAGCAGCTTTCGGACAGGGGGTGTTCCCGGGGAGCTGTTTTTT. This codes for CASSFRTGGVPGELFF. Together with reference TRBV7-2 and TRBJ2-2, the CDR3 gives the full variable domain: GAGVSQSPSNKVTEKGKDVELRCDPISGHTALYWYRQSLGQGLEFLIYFQGNSAPDKSGLPSDRFSAERTGGSVSTLTIQRTQQEDSAVYLCASSFRTGGVPGELFFGEGSRLTVL.

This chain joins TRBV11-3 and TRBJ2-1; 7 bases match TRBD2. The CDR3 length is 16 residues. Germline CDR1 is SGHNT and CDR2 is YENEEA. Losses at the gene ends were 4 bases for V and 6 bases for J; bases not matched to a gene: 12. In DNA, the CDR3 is TGTGCCAGCAGCTCGGGGGGTGCTCCTAATAGCAATGAGCAGTTCTTC. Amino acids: CASSSGGAPNSNEQFF.

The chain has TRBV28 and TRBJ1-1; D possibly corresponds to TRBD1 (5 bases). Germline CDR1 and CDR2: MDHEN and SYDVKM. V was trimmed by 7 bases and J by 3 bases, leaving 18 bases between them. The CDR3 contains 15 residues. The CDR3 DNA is TGTGCCAGCACCGATCGGAGGGGTGGGGACACTGAAGCTTTCTTT. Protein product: CASTDRRGGDTEAFF.

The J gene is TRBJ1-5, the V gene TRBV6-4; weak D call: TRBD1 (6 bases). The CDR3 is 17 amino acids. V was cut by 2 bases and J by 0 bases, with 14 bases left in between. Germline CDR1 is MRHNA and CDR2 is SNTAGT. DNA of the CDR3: TGTGCCAGCAGTGACAGCTACAGGGACTATAGCAATCAGCCCCAGCATTTT. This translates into CASSDSYRDYSNQPQHF.